This T cell receptor (beta chain) originates from a study of blood T cell repertoires in COVID-19. Study background: The United States, Italy and Spain were the sources of the acute and convalescent COVID-19 samples. PBMCs, B-cell-depleted T cells, or T cells provided the cDNA or gDNA that made up the material.

Per the original data handling: Amplified reference gene primers provided the basis for estimating nucleated cell counts. Assay used: immunoSEQ multiplex PCR; TCRdb lists only in-frame clones, some missing. The V and J calls and clone size were taken over from that table, and D and trimming were inferred from the DNA. In the table there are approximately 250,000 clones, 84% of which are singletons. This CDR3 region has 15 residues. The TCR comes from a man aged 50 to 59 with acute or convalescent COVID-19. V gene TRBV21-1 combines with J gene TRBJ1-2. TRBV21-1 is reported as a pseudogene. Sequenced: peripheral blood. CDR3 in amino acids: CASSKEAGSDYGYTF. CDR3 sequence (DNA): TGTGCCAGCAGCAAAGAAGCGGGGTCGGACTATGGCTACACCTTC.